The 31 T cell receptor beta chains below come from one sample, sequenced in a study of T cell changes during pregnancy in multiple sclerosis. Profiling relied on immunoSEQ multiplex PCR, and the TCRdb table lists in-frame clones only, not all of them. Of over 40,000 clones in the sample, 90% to 95% were seen once. The sample consisted of peripheral blood, taken in the third trimester of pregnancy. The origin of the receptors is a female donor with multiple sclerosis, enrolled in a pregnancy study.

This rearrangement joins TRBV11-2 to TRBJ2-2; D not certain. The germline CDR1 and CDR2 sequences are SGHAT and FQNNGV. This CDR3 is 15 amino acids long. Trimming removed 0 bases at V and 1 base at J, with 6 bases between. CDR3 amino acids: CASSLDLLNTGELFF. The CDR3 DNA sequence: TGTGCCAGCAGCTTAGACCTATTGAACACCGGGGAGCTGTTTTTT.

The chain is built from TRBV19 and TRBJ2-7, with D uncertain. Germline CDR1 is LNHDA and CDR2 is SQIVND (reference sequence). The CDR3 is 14 amino acids. Trimming took 3 bases from V and 1 from J, leaving 10 bases between them. The CDR3 protein is CASSMGSPSYEQYF. The CDR3 bases are TGTGCCAGTAGTATGGGCTCCCCATCCTACGAGCAGTACTTC.

The V and J genes are TRBV5-4 and TRBJ2-1, with 8 positions matching TRBD1. Unmatched junction bases numbered 5, after V lost 4 bases and J lost 8 bases. CDR1 SGHNT and CDR2 YYREEE come from the germline V gene (reference sequence). CDR3 size: 13 residues. This CDR3 is CASSTTDRDEQFF. The CDR3 region has the DNA TGTGCCAGCAGCACAACGGACAGGGATGAGCAGTTCTTC.

The chain joins TRBV28 to TRBJ2-1; D remains ambiguous. This CDR3 is built from 12 residues. The germline V gene has CDR1 MDHEN and CDR2 SYDVKM. V gave up 3 bases and J gave up 6 bases, with 6 bases separating them. The CDR3 bases are TGTGCCAGCAGTTTCAGGTTCAATGAGCAGTTCTTC. This translates into CASSFRFNEQFF.

This chain uses TRBV27 with TRBJ2-1; 13 bases agree with TRBD2. The CDR3 is 18 residues long. Trimming cost V 2 bases and J 1 base; bases outside gene matches: 5. Germline values: CDR1 MNHEY, CDR2 SMNVEV (reference sequence). The CDR3 DNA reads as TGTGCCAGCAGTTTAGGACTAGCGGGAGTGGGTTCCTACAATGAGCAGTTCTTC. Translation: CASSLGLAGVGSYNEQFF.

The chain employs TRBV12-2 and TRBJ1-2; TRBD1 is the table's D call and was not checked against the DNA. TRBV12-2 is assigned pseudogene status. This CDR3 has 14 amino acids. CDR3 nucleotide sequence: TGTGCAAGTCGCTTAGCAGACAGGATCTATGGCTACACCTTC. It specifies CASRLADRIYGYTF.

The chain carries TRBV12-5 and TRBJ2-1, with D possibly being TRBD1 (5 bases). V lost 2 bases and J 9 bases, leaving 11 bases between the germline ends. Germline V gene sequence: CDR1 LGHNT, CDR2 FRNRAP. This CDR3 is built from 13 residues. The CDR3 nucleotides are TGTGCTAGTGGTTTGTCTGGGGCCGGTGAGCAGTTCTTC. Residues: CASGLSGAGEQFF.

The count of this clone is one. The V call is TRBV7-2, the J call TRBJ1-3, with TRBD1 as a possible D gene (5 bases). CDR1 and CDR2 from the germline V gene are SGHTA and FQGNSA. The CDR3 has 16 residues. The V end lost 6 bases, the J end lost 0 bases, and 15 bases lay between the germline ends. The CDR3 DNA reads TGTGCCAGCAGGTCCGGGACTGGCCGCTCTGGAAACACCATATATTTT. Amino acid sequence: CASRSGTGRSGNTIYF.

This clone appeared a single time. V gene TRBV19 combines with J gene TRBJ2-7; 10 positions agree with TRBD1. This CDR3 contains 13 residues. The V segment lost 5 bases and the J segment 5 bases; nucleotides outside the gene matches: 3. Germline loops: CDR1 LNHDA, CDR2 SQIVND (reference sequence). CDR3 loop: CASSAGQGNEQYF. The CDR3 bases are TGTGCCAGTAGTGCGGGACAGGGGAACGAGCAGTACTTC.

The chain carries TRBV5-5 and TRBJ2-1, with a tentative D call TRBD1 (5 bases). This CDR3 is built from 16 residues. Germline V CDR1 and CDR2: SGHKS, YYEKEE (reference sequence). Trimming took 2 bases from V and 1 from J, leaving 13 bases between them. This CDR3 is CASSFYGQASYNEQFF. CDR3 DNA sequence: TGTGCCAGCAGCTTTTATGGACAAGCGTCCTACAATGAGCAGTTCTTC. Full variable domain (remainder filled in from reference TRBV5-5 and TRBJ2-1): DAGVTQSPTHLIKTRGQQVTLRCSPISGHKSVSWYQQVLGQGPQFIFQYYEKEERGRGNFPDRFSARQFPNYSSELNVNALLLGDSALYLCASSFYGQASYNEQFFGPGTRLTVL.

The chain couples TRBV7-3 to TRBJ2-1; no firm D call. Germline lookup yields CDR1 SGHTA and CDR2 FQGTGA. Between the trimmed V and J ends, which lost 5 bases and 16 bases, there was a span of 9 bases. This CDR3 comprises 9 residues. The CDR3 DNA sequence: TGTGCCAGCAGCCCTACGGGTTTCTTC. This gives the protein CASSPTGFF.

This clone was recorded a few times. This chain links TRBV10-3 with TRBJ1-1; tentatively, D is TRBD1 (5 bases). The V end lost 4 bases, the J end lost 9 bases, and 9 bases lay between the germline ends. Germline CDR1 reads ENHRY; CDR2 reads SYGVKD. CDR3 size: 11 residues. The CDR3 loop is CAISGGAKAFF. CDR3 in DNA: TGTGCCATCAGTGGCGGGGCTAAAGCTTTCTTT.

The V and J genes are TRBV5-4 and TRBJ2-7; a weak D match, TRBD2 (6 bases). In germline, CDR1 is SGHNT, CDR2 YYREEE (reference sequence). The CDR3 is 15 residues long. The germline V and J ends were trimmed by 0 bases and 3 bases, with 13 bases remaining between them. The CDR3 protein is CASSLGDGGIYEQYF. The DNA for the CDR3 is TGTGCCAGCAGCTTGGGGGACGGAGGGATCTACGAGCAGTACTTC.

This chain links TRBV21-1 with TRBJ2-1; the D segment call TRBD2 is taken from the table without a DNA check. TRBV21-1 is given as a pseudogene. The CDR3 loop spans 17 amino acids. CDR3 sequence reads: CASSRRTSGVGYGEQFF. In DNA form, the CDR3 reads TGTGCCAGCAGCAGACGGACTAGCGGAGTGGGTTATGGTGAGCAGTTCTTC.

V is TRBV7-9 and J is TRBJ2-3, with 13 bases matching TRBD2. V lost 2 bases to trimming and J lost 4 bases; unmatched junction nucleotides: 6. CDR1 and CDR2 (germline): SEHNR, FQNEAQ (reference sequence). There are 17 residues in the CDR3. CDR3 sequence (DNA): TGTGCCAGCAGCTTACCGGGACTAGCGGGAACGGCAGATACGCAGTATTTT. This sequence encodes CASSLPGLAGTADTQYF.

This sequence joins TRBV2 and TRBJ1-1, with D hard to call. The V gene lost 7 bases and the J gene lost 1 base, with 13 bases spanning the gap. CDR1 and CDR2 from the germline V gene are SNHLY and FYNNEI. This CDR3 contains 14 residues. The CDR3, as DNA: TGTGCCAGCAACATGATGTCAGGGAACACTGAAGCTTTCTTT. Encoded protein: CASNMMSGNTEAFF.

The V gene is TRBV19, the J gene TRBJ2-2; the match to TRBD1 covers 9 bases. J lost 1 base, V lost 4 bases, and 4 bases had no gene match. The CDR3 is 16 residues long. Germline V CDR1 and CDR2: LNHDA, SQIVND (reference sequence). CDR3: CASSKGTGRNTGELFF. CDR3 bases: TGTGCCAGTAGTAAAGGGACAGGGCGGAACACCGGGGAGCTGTTTTTT.

In DNA, the CDR3 is TGCGCCAGCAGCCTGGGGGGTGTCGGCACTGAAGCTTTCTTT. Its protein is CASSLGGVGTEAFF. The J gene is TRBJ1-1, the V gene TRBV4-1; tentative D call: TRBD1 (5 bases). This CDR3 contains 14 residues. V shed 4 bases and J shed 4 bases, with 13 bases lying between them. Germline CDR1 MGHRA, CDR2 YSYEKL.

The V gene is TRBV21-1, the J gene TRBJ1-2; the table calls TRBD1, which could not be checked here. TRBV21-1 counts as a pseudogene. The CDR3 totals 14 residues. CDR3 nucleotides: TGTGCCAGCAGCAAAAGACGGACAGCCGTGGACTACACCTTC. It specifies CASSKRRTAVDYTF.

CDR3 nucleotide sequence: TGTGCCATCAGTGAAGGGGGAGTGGCAGATACGCAGTATTTT. It is translated as CAISEGGVADTQYF. The chain combines TRBV10-3 with TRBJ2-3, with D maybe TRBD1 (6 bases). CDR3 length equals 14 residues. With 3 bases removed from V and 4 bases from J, the gap between germline ends came to 11 bases. Per the germline V gene, CDR1 is ENHRY and CDR2 is SYGVKD.

This chain uses TRBV6-4 with TRBJ1-2; the D gene is possibly TRBD1 (6 bases). The CDR3 runs 16 residues. V was trimmed by 0 bases and J by 7 bases, leaving 18 bases between them. CDR1 and CDR2 from the germline V gene are MRHNA and SNTAGT. CDR3 sequence: CASSDSKGQGIGGYTF. In DNA, the CDR3 is TGTGCCAGCAGTGACTCGAAGGGGCAGGGGATCGGTGGCTACACCTTC.

This clone is a singleton in its sample. The chain has TRBV19 and TRBJ1-4; perhaps TRBD1 as D (6 bases). CDR1 LNHDA and CDR2 SQIVND come from the germline V gene (reference sequence). V was trimmed by 6 bases and J by 4 bases, leaving 15 bases between them. The CDR3 is made up of 15 amino acids. This chain's CDR3 is CASRDSTGRNEKLFF. The CDR3 DNA is TGTGCCAGTAGGGACTCAACAGGGCGTAATGAAAAACTGTTTTTT.

The V gene is TRBV19, the J gene TRBJ2-3; 11 positions agree with TRBD2. Looked up from germline, CDR1 is LNHDA and CDR2 is SQIVND (reference sequence). J was trimmed by 4 bases and V by 5 bases; bases with no gene match: 5. CDR3 length equals 15 residues. The CDR3 coding sequence is TGTGCCAGTAGTCCTCCGGGACTAGCGGCAGATACGCAGTATTTT. Residues: CASSPPGLAADTQYF.

V is TRBV5-1 and J is TRBJ2-5; 9 bases line up with TRBD1. This CDR3 is 13 amino acids long. V was pared by 3 bases and J by 5 bases, with 2 bases of the junction left unmatched. CDR1 SGHRS and CDR2 YFSETQ come from the germline V gene. CDR3 loop: CASSWDRVETQYF. The DNA for the CDR3 is TGCGCCAGCAGCTGGGACAGGGTGGAGACCCAGTACTTC.

This rearrangement joins TRBV5-8 to TRBJ2-3; TRBD1 might be the D (5 bases). The length of the CDR3 is 14 residues. The germline V gene has CDR1 SGHTS and CDR2 YDEGEE. V lost 5 bases and J lost 6, with 16 bases in between. CDR3 DNA: TGTGCCAGCAGTTGGGGCAGGGTCAGGGATACGCAGTATTTT. Amino acid sequence: CASSWGRVRDTQYF.

CDR3 residues: CATSRDWRGYEQYF. The CDR3 bases are TGTGCCACCAGCAGAGATTGGAGGGGCTACGAGCAGTACTTC. V usage is TRBV15 and J usage is TRBJ2-7; possible D gene TRBD2, 6 bases. Germline CDR1 reads LNHNV; CDR2 reads YYDKDF (reference sequence). The CDR3 totals 14 residues. V shed 0 bases and J shed 3 bases, with 9 bases lying between them.

The chain carries TRBV18 and TRBJ2-3; 12 bases are shared with TRBD2. The V gene's germline CDR1 is KGHSH and CDR2 LQKENI. The V gene end was trimmed by 2 bases and the J gene end by 2 bases; junction bases not matched to a gene: 5. This CDR3 comprises 17 residues. For the CDR3, the DNA is TGTGCCAGCTCACCAATCGGACTAGCGGGGCTCACAGATACGCAGTATTTT. Protein product: CASSPIGLAGLTDTQYF.

This sequence joins TRBV9 and TRBJ2-7; D ambiguous. Germline V gives CDR1 SGDLS, CDR2 YYNGEE. This CDR3 has 14 residues. Deletions cut 0 bases from V and 2 bases from J, with 9 bases between. The CDR3 is CASSVVDGAYEQYF. The CDR3 nucleotides read TGTGCCAGCAGCGTAGTTGACGGAGCCTACGAGCAGTACTTC.

V and J are TRBV19 and TRBJ1-1, with D maybe TRBD1 (5 bases). V lost 3 bases to trimming and J lost 5 bases, with 19 bases between them. The CDR3 covers 16 residues. The germline CDR1 and CDR2 sequences are LNHDA and SQIVND (reference sequence). CDR3 region: CASSISVVSRGTEAFF. In nucleotides, the CDR3 is TGTGCCAGTAGTATCTCGGTAGTCTCTCGGGGGACTGAAGCTTTCTTT.

The rearrangement uses TRBV7-2 and TRBJ1-1, with D possibly matching TRBD1 (5 bases). The CDR3 loop spans 14 amino acids. The germline V and J ends were trimmed by 1 base and 1 base, with 7 bases remaining between them. Germline CDR1 reads SGHTA; CDR2 reads FQGNSA. The CDR3 protein is CASSLEGWNTEAFF. CDR3 coding DNA: TGTGCCAGCAGCTTAGAGGGGTGGAACACTGAAGCTTTCTTT.

The CDR3 sequence is CAWSVRTGSGNTIYF. CDR3 in DNA: TGTGCCTGGAGTGTGAGGACAGGATCTGGAAACACCATATATTTT. The V gene is TRBV30, the J gene TRBJ1-3, with 7 bases matching TRBD1. Germline-derived CDR1 and CDR2 are GTSNPN and SVGIG (reference sequence). V lost 0 bases and J lost 1; bases outside the gene matches: 3. This CDR3 contains 15 residues.